The 24 T cell receptor beta chains reported below all come from one sample, sequenced in a study of CD8 T cells in Susac syndrome. Reverse transcription of roughly 0.5 to 1 ug RNA was carried out with random hexamers. TCRdb re-analysed the immunoSEQ multiplex PCR reads in MiXCR, keeping a single row per CDR3 protein. The table records some 200,000 distinct CDR3 sequences, more than 85% of them present only once. The sequencing input was CD8+ T cells from PBMCs. The receptors here all came from a human donor with multiple sclerosis.

The chain combines TRBV6-5 with TRBJ2-2, with D perhaps matching TRBD1 (6 bases). Trimming took off 4 bases at V and 5 bases at J, with 14 bases between the two ends. CDR1 MNHEY and CDR2 SVGAGI come from the germline V gene. The CDR3 covers 15 residues. The CDR3 is CASSFDQGITGELFF. The CDR3 DNA reads TGTGCCAGCAGTTTCGATCAGGGGATAACCGGGGAGCTGTTTTTT.

The chain carries TRBV29-1 and TRBJ1-1; 8 bases align to TRBD1. The CDR3 totals 20 residues. The germline V gene has CDR1 SQVTM and CDR2 ANQGSEA. Unmatched junction bases numbered 28, after V lost 5 bases and J lost 5 bases. The CDR3 nucleotides are TGCAGCGTTCAAACCCCTCAGGGGGCGATAAGTCCCACCCGGGGTACTGAAGCTTTCTTT. Translation gives CSVQTPQGAISPTRGTEAFF.

This clonotype was seen a single time. The chain links TRBV4-2 to TRBJ1-2; 10 bases map to TRBD1. Germline lookup yields CDR1 LGHNA and CDR2 YNFKEQ. The CDR3 has 16 residues. V lost 3 bases to trimming and J lost 5 bases; unmatched junction nucleotides: 9. In nucleotides, the CDR3 is TGTGCCAGCAGCCATCCCGGACAGGGGGGTTTTTATGGCTACACCTTC. Its protein product is CASSHPGQGGFYGYTF.

The count of this clonotype is one. The chain uses TRBV20-1 and TRBJ2-7; D may be TRBD1 (5 bases). CDR1 is DFQATT and CDR2 is SNEGSKA in the germline V gene (reference sequence). The length of the CDR3 is 15 residues. V lost 5 bases and J lost 0, with 17 bases in between. The CDR3 DNA is TGCAGTGCTCGACAGCTCTATCTTAGCTCCTACGAGCAGTACTTC. Its translation is CSARQLYLSSYEQYF.

The rearrangement joins TRBV7-9 to TRBJ1-1; D is perhaps TRBD1 (6 bases). The V end lost 3 bases, the J end lost 8 bases, and 13 bases lay between the germline ends. The germline gives CDR1 SEHNR, CDR2 FQNEAQ (reference sequence). The CDR3 totals 13 residues. CDR3 region: CASSLGVQGEAFF. For the CDR3, the DNA is TGTGCCAGCAGCTTGGGGGTACAGGGAGAAGCTTTCTTT.

The sample holds one count of this clonotype. This chain links TRBV3-1 with TRBJ1-4; D is perhaps TRBD1 (5 bases). Germline loops: CDR1 LGHDT, CDR2 YNNKEL (reference sequence). V gave up 3 bases and J gave up 3 bases, with 8 bases separating them. The CDR3 has 14 amino acids. CDR3 protein: CASSHRQPNEKLFF. The CDR3 bases are TGTGCCAGCAGCCATCGACAGCCTAATGAAAAACTGTTTTTT.

V is TRBV7-8 and J is TRBJ2-3, with a possible D match to TRBD1 (5 bases). The CDR3 is 14 amino acids. Germline V gives CDR1 SGHVS, CDR2 FQNEAQ. With 5 bases removed from V and 1 base from J, the gap between germline ends came to 10 bases. The CDR3 reads CASSPTGGTDTQYF. CDR3 coding DNA: TGTGCCAGCAGCCCCACAGGTGGCACAGATACGCAGTATTTT.

The chain employs TRBV10-3 and TRBJ2-3; 11 nucleotides line up with TRBD2. Germline trimming cut 0 bases from V and 6 bases from J; bases unmatched to any gene: 2. The CDR3 runs to 15 residues. Per germline, CDR1 ENHRY and CDR2 SYGVKD. This CDR3 is CAISESSSGRDTQYF. The DNA of the CDR3 is TGTGCCATCAGTGAGTCGTCTAGCGGGAGGGATACGCAGTATTTT.

This clonotype was recorded only once. The J gene is TRBJ2-5, the V gene TRBV20-1; D gene ambiguous. The CDR3 is 13 amino acids. From germline, CDR1 is DFQATT and CDR2 SNEGSKA (reference sequence). V lost 3 bases, J lost 1 base, and 9 bases lay in between. The CDR3 DNA is TGCAGTGCTAGGGGGTACCTCCAAGAGACCCAGTACTTC. Protein sequence: CSARGYLQETQYF.

V is TRBV7-9 and J is TRBJ2-5, with a possible D match to TRBD1 (5 bases). V was pared by 1 base and J by 5 bases, with 14 bases between. The CDR3 runs to 15 residues. The germline CDR1 and CDR2 sequences are SEHNR and FQNEAQ (reference sequence). The CDR3 loop is CASSLGGRAWETQYF. CDR3 DNA sequence: TGTGCCAGCAGCTTAGGCGGCAGGGCCTGGGAGACCCAGTACTTC.

Here the CDR3 reads CASSRVESYEQYF. CDR3 in DNA: TGCGCCAGCAGCAGGGTAGAGAGCTACGAGCAGTACTTC. The rearrangement joins TRBV5-1 to TRBJ2-7; D call uncertain. Trimming removed 4 bases at V and 3 bases at J, with 11 bases between. Germline lookup yields CDR1 SGHRS and CDR2 YFSETQ. This CDR3 contains 13 residues.

This chain uses TRBV10-3 with TRBJ1-1, with 7 bases aligning to TRBD1. Germline CDR1 and CDR2: ENHRY and SYGVKD. The CDR3 runs to 12 residues. Losses at the gene ends were 10 bases for V and 1 base for J; bases not matched to a gene: 3. The CDR3 loop reads CATRTGNTEAFF. CDR3 coding DNA: TGTGCCACCCGGACAGGGAACACTGAAGCTTTCTTT.

The J gene is TRBJ2-1, the V gene TRBV6-2 or TRBV6-3; D not resolved. The V gene's germline CDR1 is MNHEY and CDR2 SVGEGT. The CDR3 has 13 amino acids. With 6 bases removed from V and 1 base from J, the gap between germline ends came to 7 bases. The CDR3: CASRTLSYNEQFF. CDR3 sequence (DNA): TGTGCCAGCAGAACCTTATCCTACAATGAGCAGTTCTTC.

This clonotype was seen once. V and J are TRBV19 and TRBJ2-7; the D gene could be TRBD1 or TRBD2 (5 bases each). With 7 bases removed from V and 0 bases from J, the gap between germline ends came to 19 bases. The germline CDR1 and CDR2 sequences are LNHDA and SQIVND (reference sequence). The CDR3 is made up of 16 amino acids. CDR3 residues: CASMGVLRLYSYEQYF. The DNA of the CDR3 is TGTGCCAGTATGGGGGTGTTGCGGCTCTACTCCTACGAGCAGTACTTC.

The gene calls are TRBV5-1 and TRBJ2-3, with 10 bases matching TRBD2. From germline, CDR1 is SGHRS and CDR2 YFSETQ. V dropped 4 bases and J dropped 2; count of bases not matched to a gene: 4. CDR3 length: 15 amino acids. As DNA, the CDR3 is TGCGCCAGCAGCAACGGACTAGCGGACACAGATACGCAGTATTTT. This codes for CASSNGLADTDTQYF.

This clonotype appeared a single time. CDR3 coding DNA: TGTGCCAGCAGCTCTTCAGTTACCACACAGGGGGCATTGAACACTGAAGCTTTCTTT. Translating gives CASSSSVTTQGALNTEAFF. The V and J genes are TRBV5-6 and TRBJ1-1; 9 bases are shared with TRBD1. The V gene end was trimmed by 3 bases and the J gene end by 0 bases; junction bases not matched to a gene: 15. Germline V gene data show CDR1 as SGHDT and CDR2 as YYEEEE. This CDR3 spans 19 amino acids.

The chain recombines TRBV5-4 with TRBJ2-5; no reliable D call. Germline V gene sequence: CDR1 SGHNT, CDR2 YYREEE (reference sequence). The germline V and J ends were trimmed by 3 bases and 4 bases, with 13 bases remaining between them. The CDR3 covers 14 residues. CDR3: CASSSGPLVETQYF. DNA of the CDR3: TGTGCCAGCAGCTCTGGGCCGCTGGTAGAGACCCAGTACTTC.

The V call is TRBV4-1, the J call TRBJ2-5, with D perhaps given as TRBD1 or TRBD2 (5 bases each). V gave up 4 bases and J gave up 4 bases, with 16 bases separating them. In germline, CDR1 is MGHRA, CDR2 YSYEKL. The CDR3 runs 15 residues. This chain's CDR3 is CASSPGWGMRETQYF. CDR3 nucleotide sequence: TGCGCCAGCAGCCCGGGTTGGGGGATGAGAGAGACCCAGTACTTC.

The V call is TRBV13, the J call TRBJ1-2; TRBD1 might be the D (5 bases). The CDR3 extends over 15 amino acids. Trimming stripped 2 bases from V and 6 bases from J, with 16 bases between. CDR1 is PRHDT and CDR2 is FYEKMQ in the germline V gene (reference sequence). The CDR3 DNA reads TGTGCCAGCAGCTTAAGGGACTGGGTGGGCCATGGCTACACCTTC. This translates into CASSLRDWVGHGYTF. Looking up the rest from reference TRBV13 and TRBJ1-2 gives the full variable domain: AAGVIQSPRHLIKEKRETATLKCYPIPRHDTVYWYQQGPGQDPQFLISFYEKMQSDKGSIPDRFSAQQFSDYHSELNMSSLELGDSALYFCASSLRDWVGHGYTFGSGTRLTVV.

V is TRBV7-9 and J is TRBJ2-7, with TRBD1 identical over 7 bases. Looked up from germline, CDR1 is SEHNR and CDR2 is FQNEAQ (reference sequence). The length of the CDR3 is 15 residues. V was clipped by 6 bases and J by 5 bases; unmatched bases: 13. CDR3 in DNA: TGTGCCAGCAGACTGGGGGACAGCCCTCGCCACGAGCAGTACTTC. It codes for CASRLGDSPRHEQYF.

The V and J genes are TRBV20-1 and TRBJ2-7, with 7 bases aligning to TRBD2. With V trimmed by 5 bases and J by 3 bases, 10 bases remained unmatched. There are 14 residues in the CDR3. From germline, CDR1 is DFQATT and CDR2 SNEGSKA (reference sequence). The chain's CDR3 is CSAPLGTNVYEQYF. The CDR3 coding sequence is TGCAGTGCTCCCTTAGGGACTAACGTCTACGAGCAGTACTTC.

The chain uses TRBV3-1 and TRBJ1-2, with D possibly TRBD1 on 5 matching bases. The CDR3 runs 15 residues. Germline-derived CDR1 and CDR2 are LGHDT and YNNKEL (reference sequence). V shed 3 bases and J shed 3 bases, with 14 bases lying between them. The CDR3 DNA follows: TGTGCCAGCAGCCACGGGGGGGAGGCAGACTATGGCTACACCTTC. This translates into CASSHGGEADYGYTF.

The genes are TRBV6-6 and TRBJ2-7, with a weak D call TRBD2 (5 bases). The CDR3 loop spans 15 amino acids. From germline, CDR1 is MNHNY and CDR2 SVGAGI (reference sequence). Trimming stripped 2 bases from V and 6 bases from J, with 17 bases between. The CDR3 is CASSYDPNGISEQYF. CDR3 DNA: TGTGCCAGCAGTTACGACCCCAACGGGATCTCCGAGCAGTACTTC.

This chain joins TRBV30 and TRBJ2-7, with no clear D. The CDR3 has 12 amino acids. The V gene's germline CDR1 is GTSNPN and CDR2 SVGIG (reference sequence). V was pared by 0 bases and J by 6 bases, with 9 bases between. CDR3: CAWSVIGAEQYF. Written as DNA, the CDR3 is TGTGCCTGGAGTGTCATAGGAGCCGAGCAGTACTTC.